The 5 T cell receptor beta chains below come from one sample, sequenced in a study of shared clonotypes between healthy human individuals. TCRdb's copy holds only in-frame clones and misses some; the assay was immunoSEQ multiplex PCR. The sample has some 740,000 clones, 80% to 95% seen once; the top ten hold under 30%. Naive CD8 cells, CD45RO-negative and positively selected for CCR7, excluded terminally differentiated effector memory CD45RA+ cells. Input material: naive CD8+ T cells sorted from blood. Receptors were obtained from a man aged 30 to 45 in good health.

J is TRBJ2-5 and V is TRBV29-1; tentatively, D is TRBD2 (7 bases). V lost 4 bases and J 3 bases, leaving 21 bases between the germline ends. Looked up from germline, CDR1 is SQVTM and CDR2 is ANQGSEA. The CDR3 has 16 residues. This chain's CDR3 is CSVVLGSRGAEETQYF. The DNA for the CDR3 is TGCAGCGTTGTGTTGGGGAGTCGGGGGGCGGAAGAGACCCAGTACTTC.

The rearrangement uses TRBV7-3 and TRBJ2-1; D remains ambiguous. The CDR3 has 15 residues. CDR1 and CDR2 from the germline V gene are SGHTA and FQGTGA. V dropped 4 bases and J dropped 0 bases, with 10 bases sitting between them. For the CDR3, the DNA is TGTGCCAGCAGCTCCGGATGGAGCTCCTACAATGAGCAGTTCTTC. Translated, it gives CASSSGWSSYNEQFF. The entire variable domain, with the rest obtained from reference TRBV7-3 and TRBJ2-1, is as follows: GAGVSQTPSNKVTEKGKYVELRCDPISGHTALYWYRQSLGQGPEFLIYFQGTGAADDSGLPNDRFFAVRPEGSVSTLKIQRTERGDSAVYLCASSSGWSSYNEQFFGPGTRLTVL.

The chain recombines TRBV7-9 with TRBJ1-1, with D maybe TRBD1 (6 bases). The V end was cut by 7 bases, the J end by 4 bases, with 19 bases between. Germline values: CDR1 SEHNR, CDR2 FQNEAQ (reference sequence). CDR3 size: 15 residues. The CDR3 DNA sequence: TGTGCCAGCACCAGACAGGTCCCGCGGAGCACTGAAGCTTTCTTT. Translated: CASTRQVPRSTEAFF.

This rearrangement joins TRBV25-1 to TRBJ2-2; D not resolved. CDR1 is MGHDK and CDR2 is SYGVNS in the germline V gene. CDR3 length equals 11 residues. Trimming removed 6 bases from V and 9 bases from J, with 8 bases in between. CDR3 region: CASRLNRELFF. CDR3 nucleotide sequence: TGTGCCAGCAGGTTAAACCGGGAGCTGTTTTTT.

The genes are TRBV11-1 and TRBJ2-3; 7 nucleotides line up with TRBD2. V lost 3 bases, J lost 4 bases, and 7 bases stayed unmatched. The germline V gene has CDR1 SGHAT and CDR2 FQDESV (reference sequence). The length of the CDR3 is 15 residues. The CDR3 DNA is TGTGCCAGCAGCTTTCAACGGGAGGAGGCAGATACGCAGTATTTT. This encodes CASSFQREEADTQYF.